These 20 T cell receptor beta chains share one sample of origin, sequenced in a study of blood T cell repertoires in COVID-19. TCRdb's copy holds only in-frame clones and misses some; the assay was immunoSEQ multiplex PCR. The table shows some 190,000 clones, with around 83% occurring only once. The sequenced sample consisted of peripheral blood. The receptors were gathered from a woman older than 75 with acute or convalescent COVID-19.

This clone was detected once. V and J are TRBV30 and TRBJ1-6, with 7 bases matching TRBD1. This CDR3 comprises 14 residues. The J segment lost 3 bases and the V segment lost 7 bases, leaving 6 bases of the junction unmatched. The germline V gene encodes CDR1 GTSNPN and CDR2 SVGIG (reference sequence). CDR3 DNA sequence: TGTGCCTTGATCCGACAGGGCTATAATTCACCCCTCCACTTT. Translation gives CALIRQGYNSPLHF.

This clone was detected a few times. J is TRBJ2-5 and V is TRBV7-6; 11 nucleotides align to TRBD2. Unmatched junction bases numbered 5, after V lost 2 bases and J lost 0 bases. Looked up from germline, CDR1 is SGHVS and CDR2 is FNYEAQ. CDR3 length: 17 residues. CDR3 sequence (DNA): TGTGCCAGCAGCTTAATAGCGGGGGGGTACAACCAAGAGACCCAGTACTTC. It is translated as CASSLIAGGYNQETQYF.

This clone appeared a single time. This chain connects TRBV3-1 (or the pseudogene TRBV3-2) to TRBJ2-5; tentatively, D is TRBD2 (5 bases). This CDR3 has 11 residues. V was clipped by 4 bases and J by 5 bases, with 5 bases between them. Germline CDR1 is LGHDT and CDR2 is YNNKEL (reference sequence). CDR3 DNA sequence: TGTGCCAGCAGCCCGGGGGAGACCCAGTACTTC. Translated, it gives CASSPGETQYF.

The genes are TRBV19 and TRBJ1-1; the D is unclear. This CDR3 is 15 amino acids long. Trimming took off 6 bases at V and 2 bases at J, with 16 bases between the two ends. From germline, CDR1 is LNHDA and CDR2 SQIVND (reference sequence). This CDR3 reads CASSLGGVINTEAFF. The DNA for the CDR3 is TGTGCCAGTAGCCTCGGTGGAGTGATAAACACTGAAGCTTTCTTT.

CDR3 region: CASSKRTPGLTYNEQFF. The DNA for the CDR3 is TGTGCCAGCAGTAAAAGGACTCCGGGACTGACTTACAATGAGCAGTTCTTC. The rearrangement uses TRBV11-2 and TRBJ2-1, with D maybe TRBD2 (6 bases). The CDR3 totals 17 residues. Germline CDR1 reads SGHAT; CDR2 reads FQNNGV. Trimming took 6 bases from V and 4 from J, leaving 22 bases between them.

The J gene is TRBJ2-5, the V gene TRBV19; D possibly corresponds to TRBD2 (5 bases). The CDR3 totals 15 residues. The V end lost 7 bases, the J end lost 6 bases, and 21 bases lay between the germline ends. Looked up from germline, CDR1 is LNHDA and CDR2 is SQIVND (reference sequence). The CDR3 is CASTGRGLTGKTQYF. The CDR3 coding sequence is TGTGCCAGTACGGGGAGAGGACTTACGGGGAAGACCCAGTACTTC.

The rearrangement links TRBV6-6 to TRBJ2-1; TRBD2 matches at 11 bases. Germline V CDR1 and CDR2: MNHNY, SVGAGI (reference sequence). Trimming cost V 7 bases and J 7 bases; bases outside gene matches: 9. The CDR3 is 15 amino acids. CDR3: CASNPTSGIGNEQFF. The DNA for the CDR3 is TGTGCCAGCAATCCGACTAGCGGGATAGGGAATGAGCAGTTCTTC.

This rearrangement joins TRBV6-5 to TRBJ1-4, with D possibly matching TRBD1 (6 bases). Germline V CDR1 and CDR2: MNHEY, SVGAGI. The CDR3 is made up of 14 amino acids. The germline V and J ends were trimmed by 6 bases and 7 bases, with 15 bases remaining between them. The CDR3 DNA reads TGTGCCAGCAGCCTCGGACAGTTGGGTGAAAAACTGTTTTTT. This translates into CASSLGQLGEKLFF.

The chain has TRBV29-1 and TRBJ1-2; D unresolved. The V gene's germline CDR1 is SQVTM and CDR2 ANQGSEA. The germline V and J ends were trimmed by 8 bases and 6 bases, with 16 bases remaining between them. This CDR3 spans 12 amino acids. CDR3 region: CSILTGSDGYTF. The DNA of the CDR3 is TGCAGCATCCTCACGGGATCCGATGGCTACACCTTC.

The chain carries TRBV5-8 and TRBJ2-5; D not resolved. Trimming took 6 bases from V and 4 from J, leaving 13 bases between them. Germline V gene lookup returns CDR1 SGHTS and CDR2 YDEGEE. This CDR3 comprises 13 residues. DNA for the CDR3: TGTGCCAGCACCGGAACTTCAGGAGAGACCCAGTACTTC. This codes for CASTGTSGETQYF. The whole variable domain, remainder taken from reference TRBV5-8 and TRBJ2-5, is EAGVTQSPTHLIKTRGQQATLRCSPISGHTSVYWYQQALGLGLQFLLWYDEGEERNRGNFPPRFSGRQFPNYSSELNVNALELEDSALYLCASTGTSGETQYFGPGTRLLVL.

In DNA, the CDR3 is TGTGCCAGCAGTTTGGGGGGCTATGGCTACACCTTC. The encoded protein is CASSLGGYGYTF. The V gene is TRBV6-5, the J gene TRBJ1-2; perhaps TRBD1 as D (5 bases). CDR3 length: 12 amino acids. CDR1 and CDR2 (germline): MNHEY, SVGAGI. V shed 4 bases and J shed 4 bases, with 7 bases lying between them.

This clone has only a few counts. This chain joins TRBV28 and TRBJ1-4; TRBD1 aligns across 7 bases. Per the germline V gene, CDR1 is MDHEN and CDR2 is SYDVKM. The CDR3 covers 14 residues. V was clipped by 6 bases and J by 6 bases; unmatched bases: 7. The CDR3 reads CASSPGTDYEKLFF. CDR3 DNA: TGTGCCAGCAGCCCCGGGACAGATTATGAAAAACTGTTTTTT.

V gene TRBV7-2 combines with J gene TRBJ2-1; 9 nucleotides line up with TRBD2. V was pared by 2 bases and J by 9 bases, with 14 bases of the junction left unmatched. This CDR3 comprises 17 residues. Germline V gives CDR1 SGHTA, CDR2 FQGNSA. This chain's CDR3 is CASSLPRGGRGFSEQFF. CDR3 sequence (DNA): TGTGCCAGCAGCTTACCGAGGGGCGGGAGGGGGTTTAGTGAGCAGTTCTTC.

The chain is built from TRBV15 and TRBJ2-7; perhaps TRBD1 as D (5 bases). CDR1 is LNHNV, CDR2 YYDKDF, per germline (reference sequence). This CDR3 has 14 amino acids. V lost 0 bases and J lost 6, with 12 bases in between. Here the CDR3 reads CATSRDHTGIEQYF. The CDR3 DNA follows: TGTGCCACCAGCAGAGATCATACAGGCATCGAGCAGTACTTC.

The CDR3 reads CASSPRGQGIGDTEAFF. CDR3 coding DNA: TGTGCCAGTAGTCCGCGGGGACAGGGGATTGGCGACACTGAAGCTTTCTTT. The chain carries TRBV19 and TRBJ1-1; 10 bases match TRBD1. Trimming removed 5 bases from V and 3 bases from J; junction bases left unmatched: 12. CDR1 is LNHDA and CDR2 is SQIVND in the germline V gene (reference sequence). The CDR3 is 17 amino acids. Drawing the rest from reference TRBV19 and TRBJ1-1, the complete variable domain is DGGITQSPKYLFRKEGQNVTLSCEQNLNHDAMYWYRQDPGQGLRLIYYSQIVNDFQKGDIAEGYSVSREKKESFPLTVTSAQKNPTAFYLCASSPRGQGIGDTEAFFGQGTRLTVV.

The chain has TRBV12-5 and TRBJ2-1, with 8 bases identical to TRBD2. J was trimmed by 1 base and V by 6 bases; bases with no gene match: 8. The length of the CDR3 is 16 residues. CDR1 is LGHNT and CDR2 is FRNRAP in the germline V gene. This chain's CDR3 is CASGSGAGGSYNEQFF. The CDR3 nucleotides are TGTGCTAGTGGGTCGGGTGCGGGAGGTTCCTACAATGAGCAGTTCTTC. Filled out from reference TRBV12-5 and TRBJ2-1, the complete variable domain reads DARVTQTPRHKVTEMGQEVTMRCQPILGHNTVFWYRQTMMQGLELLAYFRNRAPLDDSGMPKDRFSAEMPDATLATLKIQPSEPRDSAVYFCASGSGAGGSYNEQFFGPGTRLTVL.

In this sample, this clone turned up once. The CDR3 nucleotides are TGTGCCAGCAGCCTCCGTGCGGGGGGGAATAGCAATCAGCCCCAGCATTTT. The encoded protein is CASSLRAGGNSNQPQHF. The chain has TRBV5-6 and TRBJ1-5; a weak D match, TRBD1 (5 bases). Trimming removed 4 bases at V and 0 bases at J, with 17 bases between. CDR3 length: 17 amino acids. The germline CDR1 and CDR2 sequences are SGHDT and YYEEEE.

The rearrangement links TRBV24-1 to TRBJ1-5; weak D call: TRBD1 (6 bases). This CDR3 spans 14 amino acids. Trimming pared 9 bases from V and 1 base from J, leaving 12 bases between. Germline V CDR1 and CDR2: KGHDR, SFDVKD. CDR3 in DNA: TGTGCCACCCAGGGGCCGCGGAGCAATCAGCCCCAGCATTTT. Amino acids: CATQGPRSNQPQHF.

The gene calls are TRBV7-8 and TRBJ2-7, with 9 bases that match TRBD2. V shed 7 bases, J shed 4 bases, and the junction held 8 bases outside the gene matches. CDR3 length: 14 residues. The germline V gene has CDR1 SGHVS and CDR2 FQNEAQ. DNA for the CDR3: TGTGCCAGCAAAGAGAGCGGGGGGCCTTACGAGCAGTACTTC. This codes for CASKESGGPYEQYF.

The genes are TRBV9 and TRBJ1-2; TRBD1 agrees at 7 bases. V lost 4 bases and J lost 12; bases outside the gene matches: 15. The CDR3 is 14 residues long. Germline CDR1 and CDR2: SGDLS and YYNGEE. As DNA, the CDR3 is TGTGCCAGCAGCCCTGGAATAGACAGGGTCTTGAACACCTTC. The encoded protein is CASSPGIDRVLNTF.